This TCR beta chain was identified in a study of T cell repertoires in cytomegalovirus infection. Background on the study: CMV infection plus the matching HLA type was flagged by public TCR beta signatures.

In regard to this clonotype: The antigen is undetermined.

TCRdb fed the reads into MiXCR, producing one record per CDR3 protein. The data contain 150,000 or so distinct CDR3 sequences, roughly a third of them singletons. The CDR3 is 13 residues long. V lost 9 bases, J lost 0 bases, and 9 bases lay in between. CDR1 is LNHDA, CDR2 SQIVND, per germline (reference sequence). Study-level points and caveats: HLA-C-restricted CMV-specific TCR beta clonotypes prevailed in the ex vivo response.

This specimen consisted of CD8+ T cells from cultured PBMCs, obtained from culture after CMV antigen stimulation. This chain connects TRBV19 to TRBJ2-1; no firm D call. This clonotype was obtained from a human donor in good health (CMV status not recorded). Some clones in this sample may be carry-over from other donors' samples. The CDR3 loop is CASHSSSYNEQFF. In DNA form, the CDR3 reads TGTGCCAGCCACTCAAGCTCCTACAATGAGCAGTTCTTC.